This T cell receptor beta chain was obtained from a study of blood T cell repertoires in COVID-19 (dated by TCRdb to about 2020). For context, the study as a whole: Samples covering the acute and convalescent phases of COVID-19 were provided by collaborators in the United States, Italy and Spain. The repertoires were released in a freely available public database meant as a resource for research on the immune response to SARS-CoV-2. The material from the prospective study consisted of cDNA or gDNA derived from T cells, B-cell-depleted T cells, or PBMCs. The samples were drawn from the first 160 participants of the ongoing ImmuneRACE study and from under 1,500 subjects provided by 6 global collaborators. Where HLA class I and class II types were available, the types were taken from metadata supplied by the sample provider, not from assay-based typing. Deeply sampled blood TCRbeta repertoires from subjects exposed to, actively infected with, or recovered from COVID-19 were included in the dataset. The sample metadata nearly always contained a de-identified subject ID, COVID-19 status, age in years and sex. On the study overall, not on this receptor specifically: The amount of clinical and demographic metadata varied by source and participant and was provided uncurated.

TCRbeta CDR3 regions were amplified from genomic DNA using the immunoSEQ Assay, a bias-controlled multiplex PCR. For the original study's pipeline: Nucleated cell counts per sample were estimated from amplification of reference gene primers within the assay. To quantify the absolute abundance of each unique TCRbeta CDR3 rearrangement, sequence reads were collapsed and filtered. For each sample, productive Simpson clonality was calculated as the square root of Simpson's diversity index over productive rearrangements. Drawn from immuneACCESS, this table holds only the in-frame rearrangements with V and J called that TCRdb kept. Clones are partly lost; checked studies trace under half to an unresolved V gene and leave the rest unexplained. The V and J calls and clone size are taken from that table; D and trimming were inferred from the DNA. The sample table shows some 200,000 clones, and roughly 89% are seen once. Together, the top ten hold around 3.8% of the sample.

This clone was observed a single time. What this receptor recognizes is not known. No base quality values were provided; no much bigger clone lies one nucleotide off. The sample holds other DNA sequences that translate to the same CDR3. Taken from cysteine to phenylalanine, the CDR3 has 13 residues. Kept here is only the CDR3 DNA, which spans 39 bases and is read in frame from base 1. The V and J ends are trimmed by 2 bases and 5 bases, leaving 9 bases between them. As encoded in the germline V gene (reference sequence), CDR1 is MNHEY while CDR2 is SMNVEV. Enrolling through a virtual design, the prospective study's participants ranged in age from about 18 to 100 years and lived across roughly 23 United States geographic areas. In the prospective study, participants were assigned to cohorts based on the clinical history participants reported in a screening survey and a study questionnaire. Mobile phlebotomists in the prospective study collected whole blood, serum and a nasopharyngeal or oropharyngeal swab from every participant. Prospective study participants could optionally give additional blood draws and questionnaires over an approximately two-month period. Before DNA extraction, blood samples from the prospective study were shipped at room temperature or frozen.

The receptor chain draws on TRBV27 and TRBJ1-1; a confident D gene designation cannot be given. The receptor's source is a woman between 40 and 55 years old with acute COVID-19. Sequencing was performed on PBMCs or T cells enriched from blood (not recorded which). The DNA sequence follows: TGTGCCAGCAGTTTAGGTGGAGGGACTGAAGCTTTCTTT. It codes for CASSLGGGTEAFF.